This T cell receptor beta chain was recorded in a study of breast tumors, draining lymph nodes, adjacent tissues. The study's findings and limits: The data were judged consistent with most tumor T cells coming from lymph node and expanding in tumor.

Breast cancer patients provided tissue from their axillary draining lymph nodes. TCRdb reprocessed the multiplex PCR reads with MiXCR, giving one entry per CDR3 protein. The repertoire holds around 150,000 distinct CDR3 sequences, with 20% to 25% as singletons. CDR3 length equals 14 residues. Germline CDR1 is DFQATT and CDR2 is SNEGSKA (reference sequence). With 3 bases clipped from V and 1 base from J, the junction kept 4 bases outside the gene matches. This clonotype was observed many times. Its target is unknown. Sample: axillary lymph node tissue. The rearrangement links TRBV20-1 to TRBJ2-3, with 7 bases that match TRBD2. The sequence derives from a female donor with breast cancer. Some clones in this sample may be carry-over from other donors' samples. The CDR3 sequence is CSASRLAGTDTQYF. In DNA, the CDR3 is TGCAGTGCTAGTCGGCTAGCGGGCACAGATACGCAGTATTTT.